This TCR beta chain was sequenced during a study of T-cell reconstitution after alpha-beta-depleted transplantation in children. The CDR3 sequence is 14 residues long. The germline V gene has CDR1 LNHNV and CDR2 YYDKDF (reference sequence). V lost 3 bases and J lost 7; bases outside the gene matches: 8. Study-wide results and caveats: Newly made T cells mostly supplied T-cell counts and diversity one year after transplant. Reported findings indicate that, about two months after transplant, alpha-beta T cells came from several hundred expanded clones, which were derived from non-depleted graft cells. Surviving recipient T cells and intrathymic progenitors accounted for some patients' high TCRbeta diversity at day 60.

The TCRbeta library incorporated unique molecular identifiers. From the PCR reads, TCRdb called clonotypes with MiXCR, one entry per CDR3 protein. The sample has about 440,000 distinct CDR3 sequences, approximately 41% seen once. As regards this clonotype: Its antigen is as yet unknown.

The sequence was obtained from a girl aged 2 to 10 with aplastic anemia, due to receive a stem cell transplant. The genes are TRBV15 and TRBJ2-7, with 8 positions matching TRBD1. This material consisted of PBMCs, taken before TCRalphabeta/CD19-depleted stem cell transplant. CDR3 loop: CATSRVQGAREQYF. The CDR3 DNA sequence: TGTGCCACCAGCAGGGTCCAGGGGGCGCGTGAGCAGTACTTC.